The next 31 T cell receptor beta chains were all read from a single sample in a study of blood T cell repertoires in COVID-19. Repertoires were generated with immunoSEQ multiplex PCR, while TCRdb's copy carries only in-frame clones and drops some. The table lists roughly 140,000 clones, around nine tenths of them singletons. Sequencing was done on a sample of peripheral blood. These receptors were taken from a woman aged 70 to 79 with acute or convalescent COVID-19.

This chain joins TRBV25-1 and TRBJ2-1, with a possible D match to TRBD2 (5 bases). There are 14 residues in the CDR3. Germline V gene data show CDR1 as MGHDK and CDR2 as SYGVNS. V lost 4 bases and J 5 bases, leaving 12 bases between the germline ends. The CDR3 sequence is CASSGSSAHNEQFF. In DNA, the CDR3 is TGTGCCAGCAGTGGGAGTAGCGCCCACAATGAGCAGTTCTTC.

The rearrangement uses TRBV6-6 and TRBJ1-4, with D possibly TRBD1 on 6 matching bases. V lost 6 bases and J lost 7, with 15 bases in between. The CDR3 totals 14 residues. Per germline, CDR1 MNHNY and CDR2 SVGAGI (reference sequence). CDR3 coding DNA: TGTGCCAGCAGCCCCCGGGGGGCGGGTGAAAAACTGTTTTTT. Residues: CASSPRGAGEKLFF.

The chain uses TRBV12-3 or TRBV12-4 and TRBJ2-2; perhaps TRBD2 as D (6 bases). CDR3 size: 12 residues. V was pared by 5 bases and J by 7 bases, with 8 bases between. CDR3 sequence reads: CASSLGGGELFF. The CDR3 DNA follows: TGTGCCAGCAGTCTCGGGGGCGGGGAGCTGTTTTTT.

The chain employs TRBV6-5 and TRBJ1-5, with D unresolved. The CDR3 runs to 14 residues. Germline V gives CDR1 MNHEY, CDR2 SVGAGI. Trimming took off 4 bases at V and 3 bases at J, with 10 bases between the two ends. CDR3 sequence reads: CASSLRGNNQPQHF. In DNA form, the CDR3 reads TGTGCCAGCAGTTTAAGAGGGAACAATCAGCCCCAGCATTTT.

The chain recombines TRBV7-9 with TRBJ2-7; 12 positions agree with TRBD2. Germline CDR1 and CDR2: SEHNR and FQNEAQ (reference sequence). V shed 1 base and J 12 bases; nucleotides not matched to a gene: 7. This CDR3 is 14 amino acids long. DNA of the CDR3: TGTGCCAGCAGCTTAGAGGGACTAGCGGGCTCCGCGTACTTC. Translating it yields CASSLEGLAGSAYF. Full variable domain (outside the CDR3, taken from reference TRBV7-9 and TRBJ2-7): DTGVSQNPRHKITKRGQNVTFRCDPISEHNRLYWYRQTLGQGPEFLTYFQNEAQLEKSRLLSDRFSAERPKGSFSTLEIQRTEQGDSAMYLCASSLEGLAGSAYFGPGTRLTVT.

The rearrangement links TRBV9 to TRBJ2-2, with no clear D. With 0 bases removed from V and 7 bases from J, the gap between germline ends came to 4 bases. The CDR3 has 12 residues. Germline V gene lookup returns CDR1 SGDLS and CDR2 YYNGEE. The CDR3 nucleotides are TGTGCCAGCAGCGTAGGCGGCGGGGAGCTGTTTTTT. This encodes CASSVGGGELFF.

Written as DNA, the CDR3 is TGTGCCAGCAGGGGGCCAAATCAGCCCCAGCATTTT. It yields the protein CASRGPNQPQHF. This chain joins TRBV7-2 and TRBJ1-5; D may be TRBD1 (5 bases). CDR1 and CDR2 from the germline V gene are SGHTA and FQGNSA. This CDR3 has 12 residues. V shed 6 bases and J shed 4 bases, with 7 bases lying between them.

The chain recombines TRBV7-2 with TRBJ2-4; 11 bases fit TRBD2. CDR3 length: 15 residues. Unmatched junction bases numbered 1, after V lost 6 bases and J lost 0 bases. CDR1 and CDR2 (germline): SGHTA, FQGNSA. CDR3 in amino acids: CASRLAGGAKNIQYF. In nucleotides, the CDR3 is TGTGCCAGCAGGCTAGCGGGGGGAGCCAAAAACATTCAGTACTTC.

This clone was counted once. The chain uses TRBV10-3 and TRBJ1-5; no clear D gene. V gave up 0 bases and J gave up 4 bases, with 16 bases separating them. Germline CDR1 is ENHRY and CDR2 is SYGVKD. There are 17 residues in the CDR3. The CDR3 loop reads CAISESLMLQINQPQHF. The CDR3 nucleotides are TGTGCCATCAGTGAGTCTCTCATGTTACAGATTAATCAGCCCCAGCATTTT.

The chain links TRBV5-1 to TRBJ1-2; D not certain. From germline, CDR1 is SGHRS and CDR2 YFSETQ. The CDR3 length is 12 residues. V was pared by 1 base and J by 4 bases, with 5 bases between. DNA of the CDR3: TGCGCCAGCAGCTTGACCAGCTATGGCTACACCTTC. This encodes CASSLTSYGYTF.

A word on this clone: Different DNA sequences within this sample yield the same CDR3. The chain is built from TRBV18 and TRBJ1-2, with a possible D match to TRBD1 (6 bases). CDR1 and CDR2 from the germline V gene are KGHSH and LQKENI. V was trimmed by 4 bases and J by 5 bases, leaving 11 bases between them. This CDR3 has 13 residues. As DNA, the CDR3 is TGTGCCAGCTCACGTCCGGACAGTTATGGCTACACCTTC. Translating gives CASSRPDSYGYTF.

The gene calls are TRBV6-5 and TRBJ1-2, with no clear D. Looked up from germline, CDR1 is MNHEY and CDR2 is SVGAGI. Trimming took off 6 bases at V and 8 bases at J, with 16 bases between the two ends. This CDR3 has 13 amino acids. CDR3 bases: TGTGCCAGCAGAACGAGCAGACACGGCGGCTACACCTTC. It translates to CASRTSRHGGYTF.

The V call is TRBV28, the J call TRBJ2-1; 7 nucleotides line up with TRBD2. CDR3 size: 14 residues. Germline V gives CDR1 MDHEN, CDR2 SYDVKM. Trimming removed 8 bases from V and 5 bases from J; junction bases left unmatched: 9. The CDR3 is CASSRLAVDNEQFF. Here the CDR3 DNA reads TGTGCCAGCTCCAGACTAGCCGTCGACAATGAGCAGTTCTTC. The whole variable domain, remainder taken from reference TRBV28 and TRBJ2-1, is DVKVTQSSRYLVKRTGEKVFLECVQDMDHENMFWYRQDPGLGLRLIYFSYDVKMKEKGDIPEGYSVSREKKERFSLILESASTNQTSMYLCASSRLAVDNEQFFGPGTRLTVL.

The chain uses TRBV2 and TRBJ2-1; TRBD1 matches at 7 bases. The V and J ends lost 8 bases and 5 bases, in that order; junction bases with no gene match: 12. The CDR3 is 15 residues long. From germline, CDR1 is SNHLY and CDR2 FYNNEI. In nucleotides, the CDR3 is TGTGCCAGCGGGACGACAGGGAAGATAAACAATGAGCAGTTCTTC. Amino acid sequence: CASGTTGKINNEQFF.

As concerns this clone: Other DNA sequences in the same sample also yield this CDR3. V is TRBV9 and J is TRBJ1-5; 7 bases align to TRBD1. CDR1 and CDR2 (germline): SGDLS, YYNGEE. The J segment lost 4 bases and the V segment lost 0 bases, leaving 1 base of the junction unmatched. CDR3 length: 14 amino acids. CDR3: CASSVGQGNQPQHF. The CDR3 DNA sequence: TGTGCCAGCAGCGTAGGACAGGGAAATCAGCCCCAGCATTTT. Drawing the rest from reference TRBV9 and TRBJ1-5, the complete variable domain is DSGVTQTPKHLITATGQRVTLRCSPRSGDLSVYWYQQSLDQGLQFLIQYYNGEERAKGNILERFSAQQFPDLHSELNLSSLELGDSALYFCASSVGQGNQPQHFGDGTRLSIL.

The CDR3 here is CASSRISGADTQYF. The CDR3, as DNA: TGTGCCAGCAGTAGGATTTCGGGGGCAGATACGCAGTATTTT. The rearrangement uses TRBV2 and TRBJ2-3; TRBD2 might be the D (6 bases). V lost 5 bases, J lost 4 bases, and 13 bases lay in between. The length of the CDR3 is 14 residues. CDR1 SNHLY and CDR2 FYNNEI come from the germline V gene.

The chain is built from TRBV7-9 and TRBJ2-3; 10 positions agree with TRBD1. CDR1 and CDR2 from the germline V gene are SEHNR and FQNEAQ (reference sequence). This CDR3 contains 16 residues. V was pared by 5 bases and J by 1 base, with 6 bases of the junction left unmatched. CDR3 protein: CASSTTGGRGTDTQYF. The CDR3 DNA follows: TGTGCCAGCAGCACGACAGGGGGCAGGGGCACAGATACGCAGTATTTT.

CDR3 sequence (DNA): TGTGCCAGCAGCTTCACAGGGGGAGTGGAAAAACTGTTTTTT. Translating it yields CASSFTGGVEKLFF. This sequence joins TRBV5-5 and TRBJ1-4, with 8 bases fitting TRBD1. Germline-derived CDR1 and CDR2 are SGHKS and YYEKEE (reference sequence). The J segment lost 8 bases and the V segment lost 2 bases, leaving 5 bases of the junction unmatched. The CDR3 has 14 residues.

This clone is a singleton in its sample. V is TRBV20-1 and J is TRBJ2-5; a weak D match, TRBD2 (6 bases). Trimming took off 6 bases at V and 13 bases at J, with 15 bases between the two ends. The length of the CDR3 is 10 residues. Germline V gene lookup returns CDR1 DFQATT and CDR2 SNEGSKA (reference sequence). The CDR3, as DNA: TGCAGTGCCCGGGGGACGAGTGCGTACTTC. Amino acids: CSARGTSAYF.

The rearrangement uses TRBV7-6 and TRBJ1-2, with D possibly being TRBD1 (5 bases). The CDR3 totals 16 residues. Looked up from germline, CDR1 is SGHVS and CDR2 is FNYEAQ. V lost 5 bases, J lost 6 bases, and 22 bases lay in between. The CDR3 loop is CASSPAGVLRGHGYTF. The CDR3 bases are TGTGCCAGCAGCCCGGCGGGAGTTCTGAGGGGCCATGGCTACACCTTC.

The J gene is TRBJ1-6, the V gene TRBV5-1, with 8 bases identical to TRBD1. Per germline, CDR1 SGHRS and CDR2 YFSETQ. The CDR3 sequence is 15 residues long. After removal of 1 base from V and 9 bases from J, the junction contained 6 bases not matched to a gene. The CDR3 sequence is CASSLPGGLGSPLHF. In DNA form, the CDR3 reads TGCGCCAGCAGCTTGCCAGGGGGCCTCGGTTCACCCCTCCACTTT.

The genes are TRBV18 and TRBJ2-7, with 10 bases that match TRBD1. The CDR3 loop spans 14 amino acids. CDR1 and CDR2 from the germline V gene are KGHSH and LQKENI. V lost 3 bases to trimming and J lost 6 bases; unmatched junction nucleotides: 5. The DNA for the CDR3 is TGTGCCAGCTCACCCACCGGGACAGGGGCCGAGCAGTACGTC. Its protein is CASSPTGTGAEQYV.

This clone was picked up a small number of times. The chain joins TRBV2 to TRBJ1-6; maybe TRBD1 (5 bases). V was cut by 6 bases and J by 9 bases, with 18 bases left in between. CDR1 is SNHLY and CDR2 is FYNNEI in the germline V gene. There are 15 residues in the CDR3. The CDR3 region has the DNA TGTGCCAGCAGGACCTGGGACGCCGGGGGTTCACCCCTCCACTTT. It codes for CASRTWDAGGSPLHF.

In this sample, this clone turned up a few times. J is TRBJ1-4 and V is TRBV2; D is ambiguous. CDR3 length: 13 amino acids. With 4 bases removed from V and 4 bases from J, the gap between germline ends came to 7 bases. Germline assignment: CDR1 SNHLY and CDR2 FYNNEI. CDR3 loop: CASSVRDNEKLFF. In DNA, the CDR3 is TGTGCCAGCAGTGTCCGAGATAATGAAAAACTGTTTTTT.

This clone was seen more than once but under ten times. This chain links TRBV24-1 with TRBJ2-2; unclear D gene. Trimming shortened V by 4 bases and J by 5 bases, and 4 bases separated the two germline ends. Germline-derived CDR1 and CDR2 are KGHDR and SFDVKD. The CDR3 sequence is 12 residues long. The CDR3 bases are TGTGCCACCAGTGAATCTACCGGGGAGCTGTTTTTT. Translation: CATSESTGELFF.

This chain connects TRBV6-2 or TRBV6-3 to TRBJ1-1, with 7 bases aligning to TRBD1. Germline CDR1 MNHEY, CDR2 SVGEGT. The ends lost 6 bases at V and 5 bases at J; junction bases unmatched: 15. The CDR3 runs 16 residues. CDR3 nucleotide sequence: TGTGCCAGCAGCGGGGGTAAACTAGGGGGCGGAACTGAAGCTTTCTTT. Translation: CASSGGKLGGGTEAFF.

This rearrangement joins TRBV12-3 or TRBV12-4 to TRBJ1-5; the D is unclear. Deletions cut 6 bases from V and 3 bases from J, with 6 bases between. This CDR3 is 12 amino acids long. This CDR3 reads CASSYPNQPQHF. The CDR3 nucleotides are TGTGCCAGCAGCTATCCCAATCAGCCCCAGCATTTT.

This clone was recorded only once. The rearrangement joins TRBV10-3 to TRBJ2-3; D is perhaps TRBD1 (6 bases). V was clipped by 1 base and J by 0 bases, with 8 bases between them. This CDR3 contains 15 residues. CDR1 ENHRY and CDR2 SYGVKD come from the germline V gene. CDR3 nucleotides: TGTGCCATCAGTGAGTGGGGGCTGAGCACAGATACGCAGTATTTT. Translation gives CAISEWGLSTDTQYF.

This chain links TRBV20-1 with TRBJ1-4, with D tentatively TRBD1 (6 bases). CDR3 length: 14 residues. V was shortened by 3 bases and J by 7 bases, with 15 bases between the two germline ends. Germline lookup yields CDR1 DFQATT and CDR2 SNEGSKA (reference sequence). The CDR3 sequence is CSASRGQTSEKLFF. CDR3 DNA sequence: TGCAGTGCTAGTAGGGGACAAACGTCTGAAAAACTGTTTTTT.

The J gene is TRBJ2-3, the V gene TRBV13, with D possibly matching TRBD1 (6 bases). Germline loops: CDR1 PRHDT, CDR2 FYEKMQ (reference sequence). The CDR3 is 16 amino acids. The V and J ends lost 6 bases and 1 base respectively, with 17 bases between them. The chain's CDR3 is CASRTITGPGTDTQYF. The CDR3 region has the DNA TGTGCCAGCAGGACTATAACAGGGCCGGGCACAGATACGCAGTATTTT.

This clone was picked up one time. The J gene is TRBJ1-2, the V gene TRBV6-5; D is undetermined. V was pared by 0 bases and J by 0 bases, with 5 bases between. This CDR3 is built from 14 residues. From germline, CDR1 is MNHEY and CDR2 SVGAGI. In nucleotides, the CDR3 is TGTGCCAGCAGTTACTCCCCGGCTAACTATGGCTACACCTTC. Translated, it gives CASSYSPANYGYTF.